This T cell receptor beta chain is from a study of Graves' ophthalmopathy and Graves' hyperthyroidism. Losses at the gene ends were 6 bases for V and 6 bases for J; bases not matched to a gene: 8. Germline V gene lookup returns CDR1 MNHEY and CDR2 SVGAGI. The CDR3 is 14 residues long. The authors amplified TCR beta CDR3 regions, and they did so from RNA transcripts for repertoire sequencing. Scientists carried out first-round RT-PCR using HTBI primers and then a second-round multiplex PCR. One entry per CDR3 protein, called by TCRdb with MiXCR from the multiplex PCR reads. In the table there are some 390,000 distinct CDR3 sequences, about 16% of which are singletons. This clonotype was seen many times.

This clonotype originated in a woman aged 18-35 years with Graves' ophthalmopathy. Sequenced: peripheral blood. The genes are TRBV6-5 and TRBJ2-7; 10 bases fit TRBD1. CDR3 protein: CASSPRTGGIEQYF. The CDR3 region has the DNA TGTGCCAGCAGCCCCCGGACAGGGGGAATCGAGCAGTACTTC.